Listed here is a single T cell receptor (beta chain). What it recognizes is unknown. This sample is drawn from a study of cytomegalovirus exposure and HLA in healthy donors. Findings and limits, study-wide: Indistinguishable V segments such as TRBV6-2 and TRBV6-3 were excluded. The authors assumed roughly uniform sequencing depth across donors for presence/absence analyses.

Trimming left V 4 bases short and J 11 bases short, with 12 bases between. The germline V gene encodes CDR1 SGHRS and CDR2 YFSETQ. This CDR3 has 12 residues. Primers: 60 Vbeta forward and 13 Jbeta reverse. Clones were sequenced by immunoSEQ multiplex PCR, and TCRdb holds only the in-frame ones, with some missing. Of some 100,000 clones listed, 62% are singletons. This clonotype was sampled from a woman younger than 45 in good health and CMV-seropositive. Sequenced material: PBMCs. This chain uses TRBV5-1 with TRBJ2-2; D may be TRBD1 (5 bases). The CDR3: CASSLGQGELFF. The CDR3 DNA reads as TGCGCCAGCAGCCTTGGGCAGGGAGAGCTGTTTTTT.